Below, one T cell receptor beta chain is given with its context. Its target is unknown. These data originate in a study of OX40 agonist ivuxolimab in advanced cancers. Turning to the study itself: As their treatment, patients were administered ivuxolimab, an agonistic anti-OX40 (CD134) antibody. Cohort: approximately 79% men, mean age about 60, aged roughly 23 to 90.

Clones were read by immunoSEQ multiplex PCR, and TCRdb kept only the in-frame ones, dropping some. Altogether 97,000 or so clones are present, 85% to 90% being singletons, with the ten largest covering approximately 0.16%. The length of the CDR3 is 16 residues. V was clipped by 8 bases and J by 7 bases; unmatched bases: 15. Germline CDR1 GTSNPN, CDR2 SVGIG (reference sequence). Regarding the study as a whole: The mean number of expanded clones was higher in CD8+ T cells than in CD4+.

This material consisted of CD4+ or CD8+ T cells sorted from blood, taken in a trial of the OX40 agonist ivuxolimab. This receptor was taken from an adult with an advanced solid tumor such as melanoma, head and neck, liver or kidney cancer. The V call is TRBV30, the J call TRBJ1-6, with 9 bases fitting TRBD1. This CDR3 reads CAGKSRDRVRNSPLHF. CDR3 DNA: TGTGCCGGGAAGTCCCGGGACAGGGTTCGGAATTCACCCCTCCACTTT.